A selection of T cell receptor beta chains follows, all from one sample in a study of long-term antiretroviral therapy in people with HIV. Clones were read by immunoSEQ multiplex PCR, and TCRdb kept only the in-frame ones, dropping some. The sample carries more than 20,000 clones, roughly 85% recorded once. The source was unsorted PBMCs, collected 2.3 years after starting antiretroviral therapy. The receptors were gathered from a man in his forties with HIV. Both conserved end residues are part of each CDR3. A D gene is named only where the DNA matches it firmly. Only some rows state a clone size, as once, few, many or a class for expanded clones.

J gene: TRBJ1-4
D gene: NA
clone size: NA
V gene: TRBV11-3
CDR3 protein: CASSLMTATNEKLFF
CDR3 DNA: TGTGCCAGCAGCTTAATGACAGCAACTAATGAAAAACTGTTTTTT

J gene: TRBJ2-7
D gene: NA
clone size: NA
V gene: TRBV4-1
CDR3 protein: CASSQSPTGILGGSHEQYF
CDR3 DNA: TGCGCCAGCAGCCAGTCGCCTACGGGGATTCTGGGTGGGTCCCACGAGCAGTACTTC

J gene: TRBJ2-7
D gene: TRBD1
clone size: NA
V gene: TRBV5-1
CDR3 protein: CASSWDSYEQYF
CDR3 DNA: TGCGCCAGCAGCTGGGACAGCTACGAGCAGTACTTC

J gene: TRBJ2-4
D gene: TRBD1
clone size: NA
V gene: TRBV10-2
CDR3 protein: CASSDRGLAKNIQYF
CDR3 DNA: TGCGCCAGCAGCGACAGGGGATTAGCCAAAAACATTCAGTACTTC

J gene: TRBJ1-3
D gene: NA
clone size: once
V gene: TRBV29-1
CDR3 protein: CSVVDLSSGNTIYF
CDR3 DNA: TGCAGCGTTGTGGATCTAAGCTCTGGAAACACCATATATTTT

J gene: TRBJ2-2
D gene: TRBD1
clone size: NA
V gene: TRBV11-2
CDR3 protein: CASSLPTGHGELFF
CDR3 DNA: TGTGCCAGCAGCTTACCGACAGGGCACGGGGAGCTGTTTTTT

J gene: TRBJ2-5
D gene: NA
clone size: NA
V gene: TRBV9
CDR3 protein: CASSVQDGETQYF
CDR3 DNA: TGTGCCAGCAGCGTCCAAGACGGGGAGACCCAGTACTTC

J gene: TRBJ2-2
D gene: TRBD1
clone size: NA
V gene: TRBV11-2
CDR3 protein: CASRQGARGTGELFF
CDR3 DNA: TGTGCCAGCAGACAGGGGGCGCGGGGCACCGGGGAGCTGTTTTTT

J gene: TRBJ2-2
D gene: NA
clone size: NA
V gene: TRBV19
CDR3 protein: CASSGRTNTGELFF
CDR3 DNA: TGTGCCAGTAGTGGACGGACGAACACCGGGGAGCTGTTTTTT

J gene: TRBJ2-1
D gene: TRBD2
clone size: NA
V gene: TRBV7-9
CDR3 protein: CASSLPRLADNEQFF
CDR3 DNA: TGTGCCAGCAGCCTACCCCGCCTAGCGGACAATGAGCAGTTCTTC

J gene: TRBJ2-3
D gene: NA
clone size: NA
V gene: TRBV7-8
CDR3 protein: CASSTARADTQYF
CDR3 DNA: TGTGCCAGCAGCACCGCAAGGGCAGATACGCAGTATTTT

J gene: TRBJ2-1
D gene: NA
clone size: NA
V gene: TRBV21-1
CDR3 protein: CASSKRGEAGDEQFF
CDR3 DNA: TGTGCCAGCAGCAAGAGAGGCGAGGCGGGGGATGAGCAGTTCTTC

J gene: TRBJ2-2
D gene: NA
clone size: NA
V gene: TRBV25-1
CDR3 protein: CASSEAGRNTGELFF
CDR3 DNA: TGTGCCAGCAGTGAAGCTGGGAGGAACACCGGGGAGCTGTTTTTT

J gene: TRBJ1-1
D gene: NA
clone size: NA
V gene: TRBV9
CDR3 protein: CASSADSSLGYYTEAFF
CDR3 DNA: TGTGCCAGCAGCGCGGACAGCTCCCTGGGGTATTACACTGAAGCTTTCTTT

J gene: TRBJ2-5
D gene: NA
clone size: NA
V gene: TRBV4-1
CDR3 protein: CASSQDREAGSGETQYF
CDR3 DNA: TGCGCCAGCAGCCAAGATAGGGAGGCAGGGAGTGGAGAGACCCAGTACTTC

J gene: TRBJ1-1
D gene: NA
clone size: NA
V gene: TRBV29-1
CDR3 protein: CSVLRSTNTEAFF
CDR3 DNA: TGCAGCGTCCTCAGATCCACGAACACTGAAGCTTTCTTT

J gene: TRBJ2-7
D gene: NA
clone size: NA
V gene: TRBV29-1
CDR3 protein: CSVDTGRPYEQYF
CDR3 DNA: TGCAGCGTTGACACAGGCCGCCCCTACGAGCAGTACTTC

J gene: TRBJ2-7
D gene: TRBD2
clone size: NA
V gene: TRBV4-2
CDR3 protein: CASSQSQVRSGADASYEQYF
CDR3 DNA: TGTGCCAGCAGCCAGAGTCAGGTGAGAAGCGGGGCGGATGCCTCCTACGAGCAGTACTTC

J gene: TRBJ1-2
D gene: TRBD1
clone size: NA
V gene: TRBV18
CDR3 protein: CASSSTGGEIGYTF
CDR3 DNA: TGTGCCAGCTCATCGACAGGGGGCGAAATTGGCTACACCTTC

J gene: TRBJ2-7
D gene: TRBD2
clone size: NA
V gene: TRBV19
CDR3 protein: CASSKALAGVYEQYF
CDR3 DNA: TGTGCCAGTAGTAAGGCCCTAGCGGGAGTCTACGAGCAGTACTTC

J gene: TRBJ1-2
D gene: NA
clone size: NA
V gene: TRBV7-9
CDR3 protein: CASSPGTGDYGYTF
CDR3 DNA: TGTGCCAGCAGCCCAGGGACGGGGGACTATGGCTACACCTTC

J gene: TRBJ2-3
D gene: NA
clone size: NA
V gene: TRBV5-1
CDR3 protein: CASSYASGAPTDTQYF
CDR3 DNA: TGCGCCAGCAGCTACGCTTCGGGGGCACCCACAGATACGCAGTATTTT

J gene: TRBJ1-2
D gene: TRBD1
clone size: NA
V gene: TRBV7-2
CDR3 protein: CTTGQGANYGYTF
CDR3 DNA: TGTACTACCGGACAGGGAGCTAACTATGGCTACACCTTC

J gene: TRBJ1-1
D gene: NA
clone size: NA
V gene: TRBV6-1
CDR3 protein: CASTFINPSEAFF
CDR3 DNA: TGTGCCAGCACCTTTATAAACCCCAGTGAAGCTTTCTTT

J gene: TRBJ2-1
D gene: TRBD2
clone size: NA
V gene: TRBV10-2
CDR3 protein: CASIGTSGTNEQFF
CDR3 DNA: TGCGCCAGCATCGGGACTAGCGGGACCAATGAGCAGTTCTTC

J gene: TRBJ2-7
D gene: TRBD1
clone size: NA
V gene: TRBV7-7
CDR3 protein: CASSRGTAYEQYF
CDR3 DNA: TGTGCTAGCAGCCGAGGGACAGCCTACGAGCAGTACTTC

J gene: TRBJ1-2
D gene: NA
clone size: few
V gene: TRBV2
CDR3 protein: CASSELGGGYTF
CDR3 DNA: TGTGCCAGCAGTGAATTGGGGGGTGGCTACACCTTC